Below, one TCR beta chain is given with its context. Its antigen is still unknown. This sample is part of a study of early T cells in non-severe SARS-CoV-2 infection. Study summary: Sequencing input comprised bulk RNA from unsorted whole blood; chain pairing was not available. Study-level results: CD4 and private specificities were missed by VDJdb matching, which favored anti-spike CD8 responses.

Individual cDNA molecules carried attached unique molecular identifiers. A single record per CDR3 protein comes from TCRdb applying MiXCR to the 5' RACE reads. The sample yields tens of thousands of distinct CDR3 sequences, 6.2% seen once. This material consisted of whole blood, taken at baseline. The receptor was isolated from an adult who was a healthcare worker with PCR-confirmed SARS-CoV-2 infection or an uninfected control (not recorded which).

CDR3 sequence reads: CASSFFGGSYNEQFF. CDR3 DNA sequence: TGTGCCAGCAGCTTCTTCGGGGGGTCCTACAATGAGCAGTTCTTC. The V and J genes are TRBV7-3 and TRBJ2-1; TRBD2 matches at 7 bases. The J segment lost 1 base and the V segment lost 3 bases, leaving 3 bases of the junction unmatched. The CDR3 consists of 15 residues. Germline V gene sequence: CDR1 SGHTA, CDR2 FQGTGA.